The clone carrying this TCR beta chain was seen just once. Libraries were prepared by immunoSEQ multiplex PCR; TCRdb keeps only in-frame clonotypes and omits some of them. The sample has over 200,000 clones, 85% seen once. Germline V gives CDR1 SGHRS, CDR2 YFSETQ. The CDR3 consists of 17 residues. V dropped 0 bases and J dropped 1 base, with 13 bases sitting between them. These data originate in a study of blood T cell repertoires in COVID-19. Sequencing was performed on PBMCs or T cells enriched from blood (not recorded which). The origin of this receptor is a man aged 35 to 55 who had recovered from COVID-19. The rearrangement links TRBV5-1 to TRBJ2-2, with D tentatively TRBD2 (5 bases). The CDR3 sequence is CASSLVQAGVNTGELFF. CDR3 nucleotide sequence: TGCGCCAGCAGCTTGGTCCAGGCCGGGGTGAACACCGGGGAGCTGTTTTTT.